These 15 T cell receptor beta chains came from one sample sequenced in a study of cytomegalovirus exposure and HLA in healthy donors (dated by TCRdb to about 2017). Libraries came from the immunoSEQ multiplex PCR assay. The multiplex PCR relied on a mix of 60 forward primers for TCR Vbeta segments and 13 reverse primers for TCR Jbeta segments. TCRdb limited this immuneACCESS table to in-frame rearrangements with V and J called. A share of clones is missing; checked studies link under half to unresolved V genes, and the rest is unexplained. Recorded for this sample are 150,000 to 200,000 clones; 86% of them occurred a single time. The biggest ten clones account for under 2.5% of the sample. Sequencing was done on a sample of PBMCs. Every receptor here comes from a woman under 30 in good health and CMV-seronegative.

The chain recombines TRBV5-1 with TRBJ2-7; D is uncertain. CDR3 length: 14 amino acids. V gave up 0 bases and J gave up 3 bases, with 10 bases separating them. Germline CDR1 is SGHRS and CDR2 is YFSETQ. The CDR3 DNA sequence: TGCGCCAGCAGCTTGGACGGTTCGGGCTACGAGCAGTACTTC. Residues: CASSLDGSGYEQYF. Variable domain in full (rest from reference TRBV5-1 and TRBJ2-7): KAGVTQTPRYLIKTRGQQVTLSCSPISGHRSVSWYQQTPGQGLQFLFEYFSETQRNKGNFPGRFSGRQFSNSRSEMNVSTLELGDSALYLCASSLDGSGYEQYFGPGTRLTVT.

The genes are TRBV5-1 and TRBJ1-4; the D gene is possibly TRBD1 (5 bases). The CDR3 consists of 16 residues. Germline assignment: CDR1 SGHRS and CDR2 YFSETQ. Trimming removed 0 bases at V and 2 bases at J, with 11 bases between. The CDR3 loop is CASSLGGGTTNEKLFF. The CDR3 DNA reads TGCGCCAGCAGCTTGGGCGGGGGGACTACTAATGAAAAACTGTTTTTT.

The chain couples TRBV20-1 to TRBJ2-7; D call uncertain. Germline V CDR1 and CDR2: DFQATT, SNEGSKA (reference sequence). The ends were cut back, 4 bases at V and 6 bases at J, with 10 bases in the middle. CDR3 length: 11 residues. The CDR3 protein is CSATAWPEQYF. As DNA, the CDR3 is TGCAGTGCTACTGCCTGGCCCGAGCAGTACTTC.

The sample holds one count of this clone. The junction departs from germline at one end; a sequencing error may be responsible. The chain uses TRBV6-1 and TRBJ2-3, with D maybe TRBD2 (5 bases). The CDR3 sequence is 15 residues long. Germline V gene lookup returns CDR1 MNHNS and CDR2 SASEGT. This chain's CDR3 is CASREAAALPDTQYF. The DNA of the CDR3 is TGTGCCAGCAGAGAAGCGGCGGCGCTCCCAGATACGCAGTATTTT.

The rearrangement links TRBV6-5 to TRBJ2-1; a weak D match, TRBD2 (5 bases). The CDR3 length is 16 residues. V was trimmed by 2 bases and J by 2 bases, leaving 13 bases between them. Germline V gene sequence: CDR1 MNHEY, CDR2 SVGAGI. The CDR3 nucleotides read TGTGCCAGCAGTTACCGGCCTAGCCGCGCCTACAATGAGCAGTTCTTC. Its translation: CASSYRPSRAYNEQFF.

The table lists this clone with a count of one. The CDR3 DNA reads TGTGCCAGTAGCGCGACAGGGGACACTGAAGCTTTCTTT. Translation gives CASSATGDTEAFF. The chain couples TRBV19 to TRBJ1-1; 8 bases agree with TRBD1. CDR3 length: 13 amino acids. Germline V gene data show CDR1 as LNHDA and CDR2 as SQIVND (reference sequence). Unmatched junction bases numbered 3, after V lost 6 bases and J lost 3 bases. The entire variable domain, with the rest obtained from reference TRBV19 and TRBJ1-1, is as follows: DGGITQSPKYLFRKEGQNVTLSCEQNLNHDAMYWYRQDPGQGLRLIYYSQIVNDFQKGDIAEGYSVSREKKESFPLTVTSAQKNPTAFYLCASSATGDTEAFFGQGTRLTVV.

The chain uses TRBV25-1 and TRBJ2-3, with D tentatively TRBD2 (6 bases). CDR3 length: 16 residues. V was pared by 1 base and J by 0 bases, with 11 bases between. The germline V gene encodes CDR1 MGHDK and CDR2 SYGVNS. Here the CDR3 DNA reads TGTGCCAGCAGTGAATTCGGCGGGACTAGCACAGATACGCAGTATTTT. The encoded protein is CASSEFGGTSTDTQYF.

The V and J genes are TRBV11-2 and TRBJ2-7, with D perhaps TRBD2 (5 bases). Germline V lookup: CDR1 SGHAT, CDR2 FQNNGV. The CDR3 loop spans 15 amino acids. V lost 6 bases and J 5 bases, leaving 20 bases between the germline ends. The CDR3 DNA reads TGTGCCAGCAGGTTGTTGGGAGACGTTAAGAACGAGCAGTACTTC. Translating it yields CASRLLGDVKNEQYF.

The V and J genes are TRBV20-1 and TRBJ1-2; the D is unclear. This CDR3 has 11 residues. The V end lost 6 bases, the J end lost 6 bases, and 11 bases lay between the germline ends. Germline CDR1 reads DFQATT; CDR2 reads SNEGSKA (reference sequence). CDR3 nucleotide sequence: TGCAGTGCCTGGGGAGGGAATGGCTACACCTTC. It codes for CSAWGGNGYTF.

For the CDR3, the DNA is TGTGCCAGTAGGAACCAACGACAGGTTATGAACACTGAAGCTTTCTTT. Translated, it gives CASRNQRQVMNTEAFF. V usage is TRBV19 and J usage is TRBJ1-1; possibly TRBD1 for D (6 bases). Germline V lookup: CDR1 LNHDA, CDR2 SQIVND (reference sequence). Trimming pared 6 bases from V and 0 bases from J, leaving 17 bases between. The CDR3 runs to 16 residues.

The V call is TRBV27, the J call TRBJ2-7, with 12 bases that match TRBD2. V gave up 4 bases and J gave up 7 bases; unmatched junction bases: 11. Germline V gene sequence: CDR1 MNHEY, CDR2 SMNVEV (reference sequence). The CDR3 contains 16 residues. Here the CDR3 reads CASSWQLAGGPGEQYF. CDR3 nucleotides: TGTGCCAGCAGTTGGCAGCTAGCGGGAGGGCCTGGGGAGCAGTACTTC.

This chain links TRBV7-3 with TRBJ2-7; 10 bases fit TRBD1. After removal of 3 bases from V and 10 bases from J, the junction contained 6 bases not matched to a gene. This CDR3 spans 13 amino acids. Germline values: CDR1 SGHTA, CDR2 FQGTGA. The DNA for the CDR3 is TGTGCCAGCAGCTTTTCCGGGACAGGGGATCAGTACTTC. The encoded protein is CASSFSGTGDQYF.

The chain has TRBV19 and TRBJ1-2; TRBD1 matches 9 bases. The CDR3 is 15 amino acids. CDR1 LNHDA and CDR2 SQIVND come from the germline V gene (reference sequence). Germline trimming cut 3 bases from V and 4 bases from J; bases unmatched to any gene: 6. CDR3 region: CASSMQGTGTYGYTF. Here the CDR3 DNA reads TGTGCCAGTAGTATGCAGGGGACAGGGACCTATGGCTACACCTTC.

The chain uses TRBV19 and TRBJ1-2, with 8 bases lining up with TRBD1. The CDR3 covers 14 residues. The germline V gene has CDR1 LNHDA and CDR2 SQIVND (reference sequence). The V and J ends lost 1 base and 5 bases, in that order; junction bases with no gene match: 3. In DNA form, the CDR3 reads TGTGCCAGTAGTATAGCGGGACAGGAGTATGGCTACACCTTC. Translation: CASSIAGQEYGYTF.

The chain employs TRBV6-4 and TRBJ2-3, with D maybe TRBD2 (5 bases). The CDR3 spans 14 residues. CDR1 MRHNA and CDR2 SNTAGT come from the germline V gene. Trimming cost V 3 bases and J 8 bases, with 15 bases left between them. The CDR3 nucleotides are TGTGCCAGCAGTGAATCCAACGAGGGAGCTACGCAGTATTTT. It codes for CASSESNEGATQYF.